The clone carrying this T cell receptor (beta chain) was detected a few times. Its antigen is unknown. The sample comes from a study of identical twins. Study-level points and caveats: It was out-of-frame TCR alpha sharing in monozygotic twins that models underestimated. Out-of-frame alpha sequences that twins shared showed excess low generation probability.

Trimming cost V 4 bases and J 5 bases; bases outside gene matches: 14. Germline V gene data show CDR1 as SGHNT and CDR2 as YYREEE (reference sequence). The CDR3 runs 19 residues. TCRdb reprocessed the 5' RACE reads with MiXCR, giving one entry per CDR3 protein. The top ten hold around 1.6% of the sample, which has fewer than 800,000 distinct CDR3 sequences, just over 7% seen once. These data also formed part of another study, on yellow fever vaccine responses in identical twins.

The sequence came from a woman under 30 in good health. Sequencing used PBMCs. This rearrangement joins TRBV5-4 to TRBJ2-1, with 14 bases aligning to TRBD2. The CDR3 here is CASSPSSGLAGEGNNEQFF. CDR3 sequence (DNA): TGTGCCAGCAGCCCGAGTTCGGGACTAGCGGGAGAGGGGAACAATGAGCAGTTCTTC.